These 10 T cell receptor beta chains originate from one sample sequenced in a study of cytomegalovirus exposure and HLA in healthy donors. The PCR had 60 Vbeta and 13 Jbeta primers. TCRdb's table, derived via immunoSEQ multiplex PCR, lists solely in-frame clones and lacks some. The sample lists over 150,000 clones; roughly 80% were seen once. The material sequenced was PBMCs. The origin of the receptors is a man aged 18 to 30 in good health and CMV-seronegative.

This CDR3 is CASSHGGGLNTEAFF. The CDR3 bases are TGTGCCAGCAGCCACGGGGGTGGACTAAACACTGAAGCTTTCTTT. The chain uses TRBV7-9 and TRBJ1-1; D might be TRBD1 (5 bases). CDR1 is SEHNR and CDR2 is FQNEAQ in the germline V gene (reference sequence). The CDR3 runs 15 residues. Trimming removed 5 bases from V and 2 bases from J, with 15 bases in between.

This clone was seen more than once but under ten times. Here the CDR3 reads CAWSAAGNTIYF. The CDR3 DNA follows: TGTGCCTGGAGTGCAGCTGGAAACACCATATATTTT. The V and J genes are TRBV30 and TRBJ1-3; D is uncertain. In germline, CDR1 is GTSNPN, CDR2 SVGIG (reference sequence). Trimming shortened V by 1 base and J by 2 bases, and 3 bases separated the two germline ends. CDR3 length: 12 amino acids.

A note on this clone: Other DNA variants within this sample encode the same CDR3. CDR3 bases: TGTGCCAGCAGCGTAGCTGGAGGTAGCGGTTTCCAAGAGACCCAGTACTTC. This gives the protein CASSVAGGSGFQETQYF. This chain links TRBV9 with TRBJ2-5; tentative D call: TRBD2 (6 bases). In germline, CDR1 is SGDLS, CDR2 YYNGEE. Trimming stripped 0 bases from V and 1 base from J, with 16 bases between. This CDR3 is 17 amino acids long.

V usage is TRBV5-6 and J usage is TRBJ2-3, with 8 nucleotides matching TRBD1. Trimming removed 0 bases from V and 4 bases from J; junction bases left unmatched: 10. The germline V gene encodes CDR1 SGHDT and CDR2 YYEEEE. This CDR3 spans 17 amino acids. The CDR3 DNA sequence: TGTGCCAGCAGCTTGGATGACAGGGGCGCGCCTCCAGATACGCAGTATTTT. It is translated as CASSLDDRGAPPDTQYF.

The genes are TRBV7-6 and TRBJ1-1; D possibly corresponds to TRBD1 (5 bases). Germline CDR1 SGHVS, CDR2 FNYEAQ. The CDR3 is made up of 13 amino acids. V shed 5 bases and J shed 5 bases, with 12 bases lying between them. CDR3 in DNA: TGTGCCAGCAGCCCAAGTCCAGGGACTGAAGCTTTCTTT. Protein sequence: CASSPSPGTEAFF.

This sequence joins TRBV7-2 and TRBJ1-1; a possible D gene is TRBD1 (5 bases). Germline loops: CDR1 SGHTA, CDR2 FQGNSA. V shed 10 bases and J shed 1 base, with 13 bases lying between them. This CDR3 has 13 amino acids. Written as DNA, the CDR3 is TGTGCCACCAAGACCCAGGGGAACACTGAAGCTTTCTTT. This translates into CATKTQGNTEAFF.

J is TRBJ2-6 and V is TRBV27; TRBD1 matches at 11 bases. Germline-derived CDR1 and CDR2 are MNHEY and SMNVEV (reference sequence). After removal of 9 bases from V and 0 bases from J, the junction contained 7 bases not matched to a gene. The CDR3 runs to 17 residues. The CDR3 region is CASRKGQGVSGANVLTF. CDR3 DNA: TGTGCCAGTCGAAAGGGACAGGGGGTCTCTGGGGCCAACGTCCTGACTTTC.

The V call is TRBV5-1, the J call TRBJ2-5; 10 nucleotides agree with TRBD2. CDR3 size: 16 residues. The V and J ends lost 1 base and 1 base, in that order; junction bases with no gene match: 4. Looked up from germline, CDR1 is SGHRS and CDR2 is YFSETQ. The CDR3 region is CASSLTSGISQETQYF. CDR3 bases: TGCGCCAGCAGCTTGACTAGCGGGATAAGCCAAGAGACCCAGTACTTC. The variable domain in full, completed from reference TRBV5-1 and TRBJ2-5, reads KAGVTQTPRYLIKTRGQQVTLSCSPISGHRSVSWYQQTPGQGLQFLFEYFSETQRNKGNFPGRFSGRQFSNSRSEMNVSTLELGDSALYLCASSLTSGISQETQYFGPGTRLLVL.

The chain combines TRBV10-3 with TRBJ2-3; 10 bases line up with TRBD1. Germline CDR1 and CDR2: ENHRY and SYGVKD. This CDR3 has 15 amino acids. V shed 8 bases, J shed 2 bases, and the junction held 7 bases outside the gene matches. CDR3 protein: CAIRPGQGSTDTQYF. CDR3 DNA: TGTGCCATCCGGCCGGGACAGGGGTCCACAGATACGCAGTATTTT.

V usage is TRBV28 and J usage is TRBJ2-3; possible D gene TRBD2, 5 bases. The CDR3 extends over 15 amino acids. From germline, CDR1 is MDHEN and CDR2 SYDVKM. V was trimmed by 2 bases and J by 5 bases, leaving 14 bases between them. The CDR3 sequence: CASSLRRTPGDTQYF. CDR3 nucleotides: TGTGCCAGCAGTTTAAGACGGACTCCTGGAGATACGCAGTATTTT.